Below, 28 T cell receptor beta chains from the same sample are listed, as sequenced in a study of blood T cells in healthy people across ages. The use of a sample-barcoded 5' primer and a J-beta primer mix characterized a second PCR of about 7 to 12 cycles. In TCRdb, the 5' RACE reads were re-called with MiXCR into one record per CDR3 protein. The table records 1.5 million to 1.8 million distinct CDR3 sequences, approximately 43% of them present only once. The specimen sequenced was blood. The receptors were sampled from a woman under 30 in good health.

This clonotype was counted many times. The chain couples TRBV7-2 to TRBJ2-1, with 11 positions matching TRBD2. Germline assignment: CDR1 SGHTA and CDR2 FQGNSA. CDR3 size: 15 residues. With V trimmed by 1 base and J by 7 bases, 3 bases remained unmatched. CDR3 bases: TGTGCCAGCAGCTTAGTTGGGACTAGCGGTAATGAGCAGTTCTTC. Amino acids: CASSLVGTSGNEQFF.

This clonotype was counted between two and nine times. The rearrangement uses TRBV21-1 and TRBJ2-7; TRBD1 is taken as the D call from the table, unchecked against the DNA. TRBV21-1 represents a pseudogene. This CDR3 has 14 residues. This CDR3 reads CASSTEGQSYEQYF. The CDR3 DNA is TGTGCCAGCAGCACCGAGGGACAGTCCTACGAGCAGTACTTC.

This chain uses TRBV4-2 with TRBJ2-7; D remains unclear. This CDR3 contains 15 residues. The germline CDR1 and CDR2 sequences are LGHNA and YNFKEQ. The ends were cut back, 4 bases at V and 3 bases at J, with 16 bases in the middle. CDR3 sequence (DNA): TGTGCCAGCAGCCCCCAGCAGCGCGTAGACTACGAGCAGTACTTC. Its protein product is CASSPQQRVDYEQYF.

This clonotype was recorded at least ten times. A read error may produce the germline difference seen at one junction end. The chain carries TRBV12-3 or TRBV12-4 and TRBJ1-2; 8 bases are shared with TRBD1. The CDR3 is 14 residues long. CDR3 in amino acids: CASSLGGTGYGYTF. The CDR3 DNA reads as TGTGCCAGCAGCTTAGGGGGGACAGGATATGGCTACACCTTC.

This chain links TRBV25-1 with TRBJ2-3, with D unclear. V was cut by 7 bases and J by 0 bases, with 11 bases left in between. The CDR3 totals 14 residues. Germline CDR1 is MGHDK and CDR2 is SYGVNS. Written as DNA, the CDR3 is TGTGCCAGCAAAGCTGTCGGGAGCACAGATACGCAGTATTTT. Translating it yields CASKAVGSTDTQYF.

This rearrangement joins TRBV6-2 or TRBV6-3 to TRBJ2-7, with D possibly being TRBD2 (5 bases). The germline V and J ends were trimmed by 6 bases and 4 bases, with 13 bases remaining between them. Germline V gene lookup returns CDR1 MNHEY and CDR2 SVGEGT. The CDR3 runs to 13 residues. The CDR3 reads CASRGTTGYEQYF. The DNA for the CDR3 is TGTGCCAGCAGAGGAACCACGGGGTACGAGCAGTACTTC.

This clonotype appeared a few times. V gene TRBV6-6 combines with J gene TRBJ1-2; 7 positions agree with TRBD1. This CDR3 contains 11 residues. Germline V gene sequence: CDR1 MNHNY, CDR2 SVGAGI (reference sequence). Unmatched junction bases numbered 1, after V lost 6 bases and J lost 6 bases. This CDR3 reads CASRGGHGYTF. CDR3 coding DNA: TGTGCCAGCAGAGGGGGCCATGGCTACACCTTC.

At least ten counts were recorded for this clonotype. This chain links TRBV20-1 with TRBJ2-1; 14 bases line up with TRBD2. V shed 6 bases and J 8 bases; nucleotides not matched to a gene: 6. Per germline, CDR1 DFQATT and CDR2 SNEGSKA (reference sequence). The CDR3 loop spans 14 amino acids. This CDR3 is CSAGTSGSKDEQFF. CDR3 DNA: TGCAGTGCCGGGACTAGCGGGAGCAAAGATGAGCAGTTCTTC.

A few counts support this clonotype. The CDR3 DNA follows: TGCGCCAGCAGCTCCCTCCCGGCGGATACGCAGTATTTT. It specifies CASSSLPADTQYF. This chain uses TRBV5-1 with TRBJ2-3, with D uncertain. From germline, CDR1 is SGHRS and CDR2 YFSETQ. V shed 3 bases and J shed 6 bases, with 11 bases lying between them. CDR3 length: 13 amino acids.

The chain employs TRBV15 and TRBJ2-2; D is perhaps TRBD2 (5 bases). Germline V gene lookup returns CDR1 LNHNV and CDR2 YYDKDF (reference sequence). Between the trimmed V and J ends, which lost 0 bases and 7 bases, there was a span of 9 bases. The CDR3 extends over 14 amino acids. The CDR3 region has the DNA TGTGCCACCAGCAGAGATACGGGAATCGGGGAGCTGTTTTTT. It specifies CATSRDTGIGELFF.

This rearrangement joins TRBV3-1 to TRBJ2-5; D unresolved. The ends were cut back, 2 bases at V and 3 bases at J, with 16 bases in the middle. From germline, CDR1 is LGHDT and CDR2 YNNKEL (reference sequence). The CDR3 has 16 residues. CDR3 loop: CASSQPAWKAKETQYF. The CDR3 nucleotides read TGTGCCAGCAGCCAACCCGCCTGGAAAGCGAAAGAGACCCAGTACTTC.

The chain joins TRBV12-3 or TRBV12-4 to TRBJ2-7, with D tentatively TRBD1 (6 bases). V lost 5 bases and J lost 3, with 14 bases in between. This CDR3 has 14 amino acids. CDR3 sequence: CASSPGTLIYEQYF. The CDR3, as DNA: TGTGCCAGCAGTCCCGGGACACTAATCTACGAGCAGTACTTC.

The chain joins TRBV29-1 to TRBJ1-2, with TRBD1 matching over 9 bases. The germline gives CDR1 SQVTM, CDR2 ANQGSEA. The CDR3 spans 13 residues. After removal of 7 bases from V and 2 bases from J, the junction contained 5 bases not matched to a gene. The CDR3 coding sequence is TGCAGCGCAGAAGGACAGGGGAACTATGGCTACACCTTC. Protein: CSAEGQGNYGYTF.

V is TRBV2 and J is TRBJ1-2, with TRBD1 matching over 9 bases. This CDR3 contains 14 residues. V shed 5 bases, J shed 10 bases, and the junction held 11 bases outside the gene matches. Germline loops: CDR1 SNHLY, CDR2 FYNNEI. The CDR3 here is CASSREPGQGIYTF. DNA for the CDR3: TGTGCCAGCAGTCGCGAACCGGGACAGGGAATCTACACCTTC.

This clonotype was seen a handful of times. One end of the junction is discordant with germline, which a read error may explain. The chain combines TRBV6-2 or TRBV6-3 with TRBJ2-3; 9 bases agree with TRBD1. Germline CDR1 and CDR2: MNHEY and SVGEGT. The CDR3 spans 18 residues. The CDR3 sequence is CASNYLPATGTGSDTQYF. CDR3 coding DNA: TGTGCCAGCAATTACCTACCAGCAACCGGGACAGGGTCAGATACGCAGTATTTT.

This clonotype was counted between two and nine times. The chain has TRBV28 and TRBJ2-1, with D perhaps given as TRBD1 or TRBD2 (5 bases each). Germline CDR1 reads MDHEN; CDR2 reads SYDVKM. The CDR3 length is 14 residues. Trimming left V 5 bases short and J 7 bases short, with 15 bases between. The CDR3 nucleotides read TGTGCCAGCAGTCACGGGGCCTCGGGGAATGAGCAGTTCTTC. Translation: CASSHGASGNEQFF. The full variable domain, completed using reference TRBV28 and TRBJ2-1, is DVKVTQSSRYLVKRTGEKVFLECVQDMDHENMFWYRQDPGLGLRLIYFSYDVKMKEKGDIPEGYSVSREKKERFSLILESASTNQTSMYLCASSHGASGNEQFFGPGTRLTVL.

The CDR3 spells CSLKWGQETQFF. CDR3 nucleotides: TGCAGCCTGAAATGGGGACAGGAGACCCAGTTCTTC. The V call is TRBV20-1, the J call TRBJ2-1, with TRBD1 matching over 8 bases. This CDR3 comprises 12 residues. Per the germline V gene, CDR1 is DFQATT and CDR2 is SNEGSKA (reference sequence).

This clonotype was counted only a few times. The chain joins TRBV20-1 to TRBJ2-3; the D is unclear. This CDR3 contains 11 residues. V was cut by 6 bases and J by 7 bases, with 11 bases left in between. Germline lookup yields CDR1 DFQATT and CDR2 SNEGSKA (reference sequence). In nucleotides, the CDR3 is TGCAGTGCCCCCGGTTTGAATACGCAGTATTTT. It encodes CSAPGLNTQYF.

The CDR3 DNA sequence: TGTGCCAGCAGCGTAGAGGTAGGGAGCTCCTACGAGCAGTACTTC. This codes for CASSVEVGSSYEQYF. V is TRBV9 and J is TRBJ2-7, with D tentatively TRBD2 (5 bases). The V end was cut by 0 bases, the J end by 0 bases, with 10 bases between. Germline V lookup: CDR1 SGDLS, CDR2 YYNGEE. CDR3 length equals 15 residues.

This rearrangement joins TRBV29-1 to TRBJ1-1; no reliable D call. Trimming stripped 5 bases from V and 7 bases from J, with 11 bases between. This CDR3 spans 11 amino acids. CDR1 and CDR2 (germline): SQVTM, ANQGSEA. Written as DNA, the CDR3 is TGCAGCGTTCGAACATTAAATGAAGCTTTCTTT. Amino acids: CSVRTLNEAFF.

The V call is TRBV28, the J call TRBJ1-1; no definite D call. Trimming shortened V by 6 bases and J by 3 bases, and 14 bases separated the two germline ends. The CDR3 runs to 14 residues. CDR1 MDHEN and CDR2 SYDVKM come from the germline V gene. CDR3 sequence: CASSPVTRDTEAFF. In DNA, the CDR3 is TGTGCCAGCAGCCCTGTTACAAGGGACACTGAAGCTTTCTTT.

The rearrangement links TRBV15 to TRBJ2-7; D is uncertain. V shed 2 bases and J shed 7 bases, with 15 bases lying between them. CDR3 length equals 14 residues. Germline V gene lookup returns CDR1 LNHNV and CDR2 YYDKDF (reference sequence). The CDR3 spells CATSRPDTYNEQYF. The CDR3 nucleotides read TGTGCCACCAGCAGACCCGACACCTACAATGAGCAGTACTTC.

The chain couples TRBV19 to TRBJ2-7; 9 bases match TRBD1. After removal of 1 base from V and 3 bases from J, the junction contained 4 bases not matched to a gene. This CDR3 comprises 15 residues. CDR1 LNHDA and CDR2 SQIVND come from the germline V gene (reference sequence). The CDR3 sequence is CASSIARTGVYEQYF. The CDR3 region has the DNA TGTGCCAGTAGTATAGCAAGGACAGGGGTCTACGAGCAGTACTTC.

The sample holds a few counts of this clonotype. The CDR3 protein is CASSLFDRGYTF. The CDR3 DNA reads as TGTGCCAGCAGCCTATTTGATCGAGGCTACACCTTC. The chain is built from TRBV14 and TRBJ1-2; D is ambiguous. Deletions cut 4 bases from V and 8 bases from J, with 11 bases between. The V gene's germline CDR1 is SGHDN and CDR2 FVKESK. This CDR3 is built from 12 residues.

The chain couples TRBV4-1 to TRBJ2-4; tentative D call: TRBD2 (5 bases). The J call may not be correct, given that the DNA end is closer to TRBJ2-7. The germline gives CDR1 MGHRA, CDR2 YSYEKL. This CDR3 comprises 16 residues. The CDR3 reads CASSRIPKGLSYEQYF. The DNA of the CDR3 is TGCGCCAGCAGCCGAATTCCGAAAGGACTTTCATACGAGCAGTACTTC.

J is TRBJ2-1 and V is TRBV27; the match to TRBD2 covers 7 bases. The CDR3 has 16 amino acids. In germline, CDR1 is MNHEY, CDR2 SMNVEV (reference sequence). Germline trimming cut 1 base from V and 2 bases from J; bases unmatched to any gene: 5. The CDR3 loop reads CASSLFGGGPYNEQFF. The CDR3 nucleotides read TGTGCCAGCAGTTTATTCGGCGGGGGTCCCTACAATGAGCAGTTCTTC.

V is TRBV5-1 and J is TRBJ1-2, with 10 bases lining up with TRBD1. The length of the CDR3 is 19 residues. CDR1 is SGHRS and CDR2 is YFSETQ in the germline V gene. The trim removed 0 bases at V and 6 bases at J, leaving 17 bases unmatched. CDR3 in amino acids: CASSLDLRRKDRGRHGYTF. The CDR3 DNA sequence: TGCGCCAGCAGCTTGGACTTGCGTAGGAAGGACAGGGGGAGACATGGCTACACCTTC.

CDR3 nucleotides: TGTGCCAGCAGTTTACGGGGGACAGGGGCGTTTGGCTACACCTTC. Protein: CASSLRGTGAFGYTF. This sequence joins TRBV12-3 or TRBV12-4 and TRBJ1-2, with 10 bases that match TRBD1. The V segment lost 2 bases and the J segment 7 bases; nucleotides outside the gene matches: 7. The CDR3 length is 15 residues.